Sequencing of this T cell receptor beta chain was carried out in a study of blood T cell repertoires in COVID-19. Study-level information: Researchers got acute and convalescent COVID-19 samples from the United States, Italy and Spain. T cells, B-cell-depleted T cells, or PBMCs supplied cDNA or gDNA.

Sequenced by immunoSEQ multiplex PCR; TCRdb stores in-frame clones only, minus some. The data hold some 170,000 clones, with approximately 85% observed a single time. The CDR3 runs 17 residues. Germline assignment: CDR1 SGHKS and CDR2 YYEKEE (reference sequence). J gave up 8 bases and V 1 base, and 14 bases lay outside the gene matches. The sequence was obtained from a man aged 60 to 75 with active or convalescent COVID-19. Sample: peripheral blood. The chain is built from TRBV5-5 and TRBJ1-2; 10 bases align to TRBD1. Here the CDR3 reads CASSLYPGQGVAGGYTF. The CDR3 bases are TGTGCCAGCAGCTTGTACCCAGGACAGGGGGTAGCAGGGGGCTACACCTTC.